The entry below gives a single T cell receptor (beta chain) sequence along with its context. These data are taken from a study of blood T cell repertoires in COVID-19. Study context: Both acute and convalescent COVID-19 samples were obtained from the United States, Italy and Spain.

Repertoires were generated with immunoSEQ multiplex PCR, while TCRdb's copy carries only in-frame clones and drops some. Of tens of thousands of clones listed, roughly 91% are singletons. CDR1 SGHDN and CDR2 FVKESK come from the germline V gene. This CDR3 comprises 17 residues. Trimming took 2 bases from V and 4 from J; bases not matched to a gene: 6. The clonotype was recovered from a woman in her thirties or forties who had recovered from COVID-19. The rearrangement links TRBV14 to TRBJ2-1; 12 bases agree with TRBD2. Sequenced: PBMCs or T cells enriched from blood (not recorded which). The CDR3 loop is CASSQSGLAGSYNEQFF. The CDR3 nucleotides read TGTGCCAGCAGCCAAAGTGGACTAGCGGGGTCGTACAATGAGCAGTTCTTC.